Included here is one TCR beta chain sequence, with context. The repertoire was sequenced with immunoSEQ multiplex PCR; TCRdb's copy has only in-frame clones and lacks some. The table lists about 220,000 clones, about 80% of them singletons. People in the exposed group encountered a COVID-19 case within 2 weeks before entering the study. The data stem from a study of blood T cell repertoires in COVID-19. Sequenced input: PBMCs or T cells enriched from blood (not recorded which). The receptor was derived from a woman aged 40 to 50 who had been exposed to COVID-19.

The CDR3 nucleotides are TGTGCCAGCTCACCTCGAATCGAGACTAGCGGGGGTTCCTACGAGCAGTACTTC. This translates into CASSPRIETSGGSYEQYF. The rearrangement links TRBV18 to TRBJ2-7; 12 positions agree with TRBD2. Germline CDR1 is KGHSH and CDR2 is LQKENI. Unmatched junction bases numbered 10, after V lost 3 bases and J lost 1 base. This CDR3 spans 18 amino acids.